This passage covers 29 T cell receptor beta chains from one sample sequenced in a study of breast tumors, draining lymph nodes, adjacent tissues. TCRdb reprocessed the multiplex PCR reads via MiXCR and lists one record per CDR3 protein. This sample carries 20,000 to 30,000 distinct CDR3 sequences, approximately 23% of them seen once, and the ten largest clones take 13%. Material for sequencing was breast tumor tissue. The receptor set was obtained from a female donor with breast cancer. Some clones in this sample may be carry-over from other donors' samples.

This rearrangement joins TRBV2 to TRBJ2-3, with 12 bases aligning to TRBD2. V lost 5 bases, J lost 9 bases, and 9 bases stayed unmatched. Germline V gene sequence: CDR1 SNHLY, CDR2 FYNNEI. The CDR3 runs 15 residues. This chain's CDR3 is CASSSRLAGEFTQYF. The CDR3 DNA reads TGTGCCAGCAGTTCGCGACTAGCGGGAGAGTTCACGCAGTATTTT. Variable domain in full (rest from reference TRBV2 and TRBJ2-3): EPEVTQTPSHQVTQMGQEVILRCVPISNHLYFYWYRQILGQKVEFLVSFYNNEISEKSEIFDDQFSVERPDGSNFTLKIRSTKLEDSAMYFCASSSRLAGEFTQYFGPGTRLTVL.

This clonotype occurred many times. The chain carries TRBV2 and TRBJ2-1; 9 nucleotides line up with TRBD2. The germline V gene has CDR1 SNHLY and CDR2 FYNNEI. The CDR3 is 17 amino acids. With 8 bases clipped from V and 6 bases from J, the junction kept 17 bases outside the gene matches. The CDR3: CASDDWNWLAGPNEQFF. CDR3 nucleotides: TGTGCCAGCGATGACTGGAACTGGCTAGCGGGACCCAATGAGCAGTTCTTC.

The CDR3 coding sequence is TGTGCCAGCAGTGGTCGGGACAGGGGGCAAATGTTTGATAATTCACCCCTCCACTTT. Its protein product is CASSGRDRGQMFDNSPLHF. V gene TRBV2 combines with J gene TRBJ1-6; TRBD1 agrees at 12 bases. Germline lookup yields CDR1 SNHLY and CDR2 FYNNEI. The CDR3 covers 19 residues. Trimming removed 4 bases from V and 5 bases from J; junction bases left unmatched: 12. Supplemented by reference TRBV2 and TRBJ1-6, the full variable domain reads EPEVTQTPSHQVTQMGQEVILRCVPISNHLYFYWYRQILGQKVEFLVSFYNNEISEKSEIFDDQFSVERPDGSNFTLKIRSTKLEDSAMYFCASSGRDRGQMFDNSPLHFGNGTRLTVT.

This clonotype was recorded many times. The gene calls are TRBV20-1 and TRBJ2-7; no clear D gene. CDR1 DFQATT and CDR2 SNEGSKA come from the germline V gene (reference sequence). V lost 3 bases and J 0 bases, leaving 9 bases between the germline ends. The length of the CDR3 is 13 residues. The CDR3 sequence: CSARLESSYEQYF. CDR3 coding DNA: TGCAGTGCTAGGCTAGAAAGCTCCTACGAGCAGTACTTC.

This clonotype was observed at least ten times. The genes are TRBV20-1 and TRBJ2-5, with 10 bases identical to TRBD2. J lost 7 bases, V lost 3 bases, and 8 bases had no gene match. This CDR3 region has 14 residues. Germline V lookup: CDR1 DFQATT, CDR2 SNEGSKA (reference sequence). CDR3 region: CSASASGGFWTQYF. The CDR3 DNA reads TGCAGTGCTAGTGCTAGCGGGGGATTCTGGACCCAGTACTTC.

The table lists this clonotype with many counts. V gene TRBV19 combines with J gene TRBJ2-3; no firm D call. Germline assignment: CDR1 LNHDA and CDR2 SQIVND (reference sequence). V lost 3 bases and J 2 bases, leaving 9 bases between the germline ends. This CDR3 is 14 amino acids long. The CDR3 DNA follows: TGTGCCAGTAGTATTACCGCGGCCACAGATACGCAGTATTTT. This gives the protein CASSITAATDTQYF.

Here the CDR3 reads CASSEGGLNTEAFF. Here the CDR3 DNA reads TGCGCCAGCAGTGAGGGGGGCCTGAACACTGAAGCTTTCTTT. This chain links TRBV10-1 with TRBJ1-1, with a tentative D call TRBD1 (6 bases). CDR3 size: 14 residues. From germline, CDR1 is WNHNN and CDR2 SYGVQD (reference sequence). Trimming stripped 2 bases from V and 0 bases from J, with 7 bases between.

This clonotype was seen a handful of times. The CDR3 DNA follows: TGTGCCACCAGTGATTTTACGCAGGGCGAGCAGTTCTTC. Protein product: CATSDFTQGEQFF. The chain is built from TRBV24-1 and TRBJ2-1; the D gene is possibly TRBD1 (5 bases). Trimming took off 1 base at V and 10 bases at J, with 10 bases between the two ends. The CDR3 covers 13 residues. Germline lookup yields CDR1 KGHDR and CDR2 SFDVKD.

This clonotype was counted between two and nine times. V and J are TRBV6-5 and TRBJ1-1; a possible D gene is TRBD1 (5 bases). The CDR3 is made up of 17 amino acids. V was shortened by 2 bases and J by 6 bases, with 22 bases between the two germline ends. CDR1 MNHEY and CDR2 SVGAGI come from the germline V gene. CDR3: CASSYLGTGGPRSEAFF. Written as DNA, the CDR3 is TGTGCCAGCAGTTACCTTGGGACGGGGGGTCCGAGGTCTGAAGCTTTCTTT.

This clonotype was seen at least ten times. The chain uses TRBV18 and TRBJ1-5; TRBD1 aligns across 7 bases. The V and J ends lost 3 bases and 5 bases, in that order; junction bases with no gene match: 4. This CDR3 has 14 amino acids. CDR1 and CDR2 from the germline V gene are KGHSH and LQKENI. The CDR3 DNA is TGTGCCAGCTCACCGGGACAGCAGGATCAGCCCCAGCATTTT. Protein product: CASSPGQQDQPQHF. Together with reference TRBV18 and TRBJ1-5, the CDR3 gives the full variable domain: NAGVMQNPRHLVRRRGQEARLRCSPMKGHSHVYWYRQLPEEGLKFMVYLQKENIIDESGMPKERFSAEFPKEGPSILRIQQVVRGDSAAYFCASSPGQQDQPQHFGDGTRLSIL.

The V and J genes are TRBV12-3 or TRBV12-4 and TRBJ2-7; 11 bases fit TRBD1. Unmatched junction bases numbered 8, after V lost 3 bases and J lost 4 bases. The CDR3 extends over 16 amino acids. In nucleotides, the CDR3 is TGTGCCAGCAGTTTCCTTGGACAGGGGGCCGCATACGAGCAGTACGTC. This gives the protein CASSFLGQGAAYEQYV.

This clonotype occurred many times. The chain has TRBV6-1 and TRBJ1-5; D call uncertain. With 5 bases removed from V and 0 bases from J, the gap between germline ends came to 17 bases. This CDR3 region has 17 residues. Germline loops: CDR1 MNHNS, CDR2 SASEGT. Here the CDR3 reads CASSPPGRGNSNQPQHF. CDR3 nucleotides: TGTGCCAGCAGTCCCCCCGGCCGTGGTAATAGCAATCAGCCCCAGCATTTT.

Notes on this clonotype: This may come from a read error, since a much larger clone is one base off. The chain combines TRBV3-1 with TRBJ2-3, with D unclear. The CDR3 consists of 14 residues. CDR1 LGHDT and CDR2 YNNKEL come from the germline V gene (reference sequence). With 1 base removed from V and 4 bases from J, the gap between germline ends came to 9 bases. The DNA for the CDR3 is TGTGCCAGCAGCCAAGGTCTCTCCGCAGATACGCAGTATTTT. It yields the protein CASSQGLSADTQYF.

This clonotype was recorded a few times. This sequence joins TRBV28 and TRBJ1-2; D possibly corresponds to TRBD1 (6 bases). The CDR3 sequence is 14 residues long. The V and J ends lost 4 bases and 7 bases respectively, with 16 bases between them. CDR1 is MDHEN and CDR2 is SYDVKM in the germline V gene. The CDR3 spells CASSWRGGNSGYTF. CDR3 nucleotide sequence: TGTGCCAGCAGTTGGAGGGGGGGAAATTCTGGCTACACCTTC.

There are many counts of this clonotype. The V gene is TRBV20-1, the J gene TRBJ1-2; D remains ambiguous. Germline lookup yields CDR1 DFQATT and CDR2 SNEGSKA (reference sequence). The length of the CDR3 is 14 residues. V was shortened by 5 bases and J by 0 bases, with 13 bases between the two germline ends. The CDR3 DNA is TGCAGTGCTGATCAGAAGCTTGCTAACTATGGCTACACCTTC. Translated, it gives CSADQKLANYGYTF.

The table lists this clonotype with many counts. Here the CDR3 DNA reads TGTGCCAGCAGCTTAGCGCTAGTGGAGACCCAGTACTTC. Translating gives CASSLALVETQYF. The rearrangement joins TRBV7-9 to TRBJ2-5; D unclear. With 0 bases removed from V and 5 bases from J, the gap between germline ends came to 7 bases. This CDR3 has 13 residues. Germline V gene lookup returns CDR1 SEHNR and CDR2 FQNEAQ (reference sequence).

This clonotype was counted only a few times. The rearrangement links TRBV2 to TRBJ1-1; D call uncertain. Germline CDR1 and CDR2: SNHLY and FYNNEI. The V end was cut by 6 bases, the J end by 2 bases, with 10 bases between. This CDR3 is built from 13 residues. The CDR3, as DNA: TGTGCCAGCAGCATGGACGCCAACACTGAAGCTTTCTTT. Encoded protein: CASSMDANTEAFF.

In this sample, this clonotype is medium-sized. This sequence joins TRBV6-5 and TRBJ2-5; the match to TRBD2 covers 9 bases. The CDR3 is 15 amino acids. Germline lookup yields CDR1 MNHEY and CDR2 SVGAGI. Trimming at V came to 6 bases and at J to 4 bases, leaving 9 bases not matched to a gene. CDR3 loop: CASSPSGTGGETQYF. DNA for the CDR3: TGTGCCAGCAGCCCTAGCGGGACGGGCGGAGAGACCCAGTACTTC.

The sample holds many counts of this clonotype. The DNA of the CDR3 is TGTGCCAGCATCCAGGCGGGAGTTTCCTACAATGAGCAGTTCTTC. It encodes CASIQAGVSYNEQFF. The V and J genes are TRBV7-2 and TRBJ2-1; 7 bases map to TRBD2. Trimming removed 7 bases from V and 1 base from J; junction bases left unmatched: 7. Germline CDR1 and CDR2: SGHTA and FQGNSA. The CDR3 runs to 15 residues.

This clonotype has ten or more counts. V is TRBV3-1 and J is TRBJ2-5; 9 bases match TRBD1. The germline gives CDR1 LGHDT, CDR2 YNNKEL (reference sequence). CDR3 size: 15 residues. V gave up 1 base and J gave up 7 bases; unmatched junction bases: 7. The CDR3 coding sequence is TGTGCCAGCAGCCAAGGATGGACAGGGGTAGGGACCCAGTACTTC. Protein sequence: CASSQGWTGVGTQYF.

For this clonotype: A read error may explain this, as a much larger clone is one base away. The chain joins TRBV28 to TRBJ2-3, with D unclear. The CDR3 loop spans 13 amino acids. Germline values: CDR1 MDHEN, CDR2 SYDVKM. The V and J ends lost 3 bases and 9 bases respectively, with 13 bases between them. The CDR3: CASSLAPEGTQYF. CDR3 sequence (DNA): TGTGCCAGCAGTTTGGCCCCCGAAGGAACGCAGTATTTT.

Details on this clonotype: A much larger clone lies one base from this, so it may be a read error. The rearrangement links TRBV20-1 to TRBJ2-5; D is unclear. CDR1 is DFQATT and CDR2 is SNEGSKA in the germline V gene (reference sequence). The CDR3 is 9 residues long. This chain's CDR3 is CSAKETQDF. The CDR3 DNA reads TGCAGTGCAAAAGAGACCCAGGACTTC.

Many counts were recorded for this clonotype. The chain joins TRBV5-1 to TRBJ1-3; D is perhaps TRBD1 (6 bases). Trimming shortened V by 0 bases and J by 4 bases, and 8 bases separated the two germline ends. CDR1 and CDR2 (germline): SGHRS, YFSETQ. The CDR3 length is 14 residues. This CDR3 reads CASSLEGGGNTIYF. The DNA for the CDR3 is TGCGCCAGCAGCTTGGAGGGGGGAGGAAACACCATATATTTT.

V and J are TRBV18 and TRBJ2-1; TRBD2 agrees at 9 bases. V lost 2 bases to trimming and J lost 5 bases; unmatched junction nucleotides: 10. The length of the CDR3 is 17 residues. The germline gives CDR1 KGHSH, CDR2 LQKENI. The CDR3 coding sequence is TGTGCCAGCTCACCAGTTACTAGCGGGTCCTCAAACAATGAGCAGTTCTTC. This codes for CASSPVTSGSSNNEQFF. Based on the CDR3 plus reference TRBV18 and TRBJ2-1, the full variable domain is NAGVMQNPRHLVRRRGQEARLRCSPMKGHSHVYWYRQLPEEGLKFMVYLQKENIIDESGMPKERFSAEFPKEGPSILRIQQVVRGDSAAYFCASSPVTSGSSNNEQFFGPGTRLTVL.

This clonotype appeared many times. The V and J genes are TRBV5-8 and TRBJ2-6; unclear D gene. The germline gives CDR1 SGHTS, CDR2 YDEGEE. The CDR3 extends over 17 amino acids. V was trimmed by 0 bases and J by 2 bases, leaving 12 bases between them. CDR3 protein: CASSLGHSLTGANVLTF. The CDR3 coding sequence is TGTGCCAGCAGCTTGGGGCACAGCCTTACTGGGGCCAACGTCCTGACTTTC.

As to this clonotype: This CDR3 fails to terminate in the conserved phenylalanine or tryptophan, so it likely reflects a read error. The CDR3 coding sequence is TGTGCCATCAGTCACCGGGACTCTAGCTCCCACGAGCAGTACTTA. It encodes CAISHRDSSSHEQYL. The chain joins TRBV10-3 to TRBJ2-7, with D possibly TRBD2 on 6 matching bases. CDR1 ENHRY and CDR2 SYGVKD come from the germline V gene. The CDR3 is 15 residues long.

This clonotype is categorized as medium-sized. The gene calls are TRBV5-1 and TRBJ2-7; D is tentatively TRBD1 or TRBD2 (6 bases each). Trimming took off 4 bases at V and 2 bases at J, with 25 bases between the two ends. This CDR3 has 18 residues. From germline, CDR1 is SGHRS and CDR2 YFSETQ. The CDR3 bases are TGCGCCAGCAGCCCGGAGGTGGGGGGCCGAATCATAACCTACGAGCAGTACTTC. Translation gives CASSPEVGGRIITYEQYF.

For this clonotype: One base away lies a much larger clone, so this may be a sequencing read error. This rearrangement joins TRBV11-3 to TRBJ1-2, with TRBD1 identical over 7 bases. Trimming took 3 bases from V and 1 from J; bases not matched to a gene: 11. Germline V gene lookup returns CDR1 SGHNT and CDR2 YENEEA. There are 17 residues in the CDR3. For the CDR3, the DNA is TGTGCCAGCAGCTTGAAAACAGGGGATGGGGTTAACTATGGCTACACCTTC. Translated: CASSLKTGDGVNYGYTF.

This clonotype was seen just once. The germline gene is not matched at one end of the junction; a read error may be the cause. This chain links TRBV4-1 with TRBJ2-7; 9 nucleotides agree with TRBD2. Per the germline V gene, CDR1 is MGHRA and CDR2 is YSYEKL. The CDR3 loop spans 15 amino acids. CDR3 DNA: TGCGTCAGCAGCGGGAGTAGCGGGAGCGCCTACGAGCAGTACTTC. Protein: CVSSGSSGSAYEQYF.